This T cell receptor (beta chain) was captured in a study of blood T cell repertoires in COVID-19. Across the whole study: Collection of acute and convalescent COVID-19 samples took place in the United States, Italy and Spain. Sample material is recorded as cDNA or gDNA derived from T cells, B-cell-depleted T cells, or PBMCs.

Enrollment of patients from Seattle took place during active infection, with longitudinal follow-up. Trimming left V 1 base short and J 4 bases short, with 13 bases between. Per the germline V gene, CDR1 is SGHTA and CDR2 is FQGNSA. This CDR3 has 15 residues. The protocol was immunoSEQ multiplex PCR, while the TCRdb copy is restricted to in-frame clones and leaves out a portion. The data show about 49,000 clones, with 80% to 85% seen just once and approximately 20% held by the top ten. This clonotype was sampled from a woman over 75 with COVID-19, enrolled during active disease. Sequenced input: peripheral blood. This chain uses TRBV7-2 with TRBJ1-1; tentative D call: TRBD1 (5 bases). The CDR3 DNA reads TGTGCCAGCAGCTTAGATGGGGGGGTTGGCACTGAAGCTTTCTTT. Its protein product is CASSLDGGVGTEAFF.